This T cell receptor (beta chain) originates from a study of T cell responses to AZD1222 COVID-19 vaccine. Across the study: Whether given at about 4 or about 12 weeks, second doses were pooled.

V dropped 0 bases and J dropped 1 base, with 9 bases sitting between them. Germline CDR1 and CDR2: SQVTM and ANQGSEA. There are 14 residues in the CDR3. Study-wide results and caveats: Targets within unmutated variant regions were reportedly found for nearly half of spike-specific TCRs. Females made up more of the donors, who were largely white British, and clonal diversity may have come out too low. Baseline seropositivity characterized only a handful of AZD1222 recipients.

Data came from immunoSEQ multiplex PCR; TCRdb stores just in-frame clones and leaves some out. The sample lists 25,000 to 35,000 clones; roughly 89% were seen once. As regards this clone: The target antigen is unknown.

The TCR sequence derives from an adult in good health. This chain uses TRBV29-1 with TRBJ1-1; D uncertain. The material was peripheral blood, obtained on day 0 of AZD1222 vaccination. CDR3 coding DNA: TGCAGCGTTGAAGATTTGGAACAGAACACTGAAGCTTTCTTT. Translating it yields CSVEDLEQNTEAFF.